This TCR beta chain emerged from a study of shared T cell receptors in the human thymus. Repertoires were generated with immunoSEQ multiplex PCR, while TCRdb's copy carries only in-frame clones and drops some. In the table there are over 60,000 clones, more than 90% of which are singletons. Looked up from germline, CDR1 is SGHRS and CDR2 is YFSETQ. The CDR3 extends over 13 amino acids. Trimming left V 0 bases short and J 10 bases short, with 13 bases between. This sequence joins TRBV5-1 and TRBJ1-1, with D maybe TRBD1 (5 bases). Sequenced: thymocytes. The receptor was isolated from a human donor. The CDR3 DNA reads as TGCGCCAGCAGCTTGGCCGGTGGGGGAGGAGCTTTCTTT. Its protein is CASSLAGGGGAFF. The variable domain in full, completed from reference TRBV5-1 and TRBJ1-1, reads KAGVTQTPRYLIKTRGQQVTLSCSPISGHRSVSWYQQTPGQGLQFLFEYFSETQRNKGNFPGRFSGRQFSNSRSEMNVSTLELGDSALYLCASSLAGGGGAFFGQGTRLTVV.